The sequence of this T cell receptor beta chain was determined in a study of T cell repertoires in cytomegalovirus infection. As for the study in general: Matching HLA type and CMV infection were both indicated by public TCR beta signatures.

CDR3 length: 13 residues. The ends lost 8 bases at V and 8 bases at J; junction bases unmatched: 7. Looked up from germline, CDR1 is MGHDK and CDR2 is SYGVNS. TCRdb re-analysed the reads in MiXCR, keeping a single row per CDR3 protein. The profile shows about 320,000 distinct CDR3 sequences, approximately 9.5% of them singletons. Whole-study results and caveats: HLA-C-restricted CMV-specific TCR beta clonotypes prevailed in the ex vivo response.

This clonotype was detected a few times. The antigen is unknown. The chain is built from TRBV25-1 and TRBJ1-4; 8 nucleotides line up with TRBD1. What was sequenced was PBMCs. This TCR was sampled from a human donor in good health (CMV status not recorded). Some clones in this sample may be carry-over from other donors' samples. CDR3 nucleotide sequence: TGTGCCAGCCGTCAGGGGGCAGGGGAAAAACTGTTTTTT. Encoded protein: CASRQGAGEKLFF.